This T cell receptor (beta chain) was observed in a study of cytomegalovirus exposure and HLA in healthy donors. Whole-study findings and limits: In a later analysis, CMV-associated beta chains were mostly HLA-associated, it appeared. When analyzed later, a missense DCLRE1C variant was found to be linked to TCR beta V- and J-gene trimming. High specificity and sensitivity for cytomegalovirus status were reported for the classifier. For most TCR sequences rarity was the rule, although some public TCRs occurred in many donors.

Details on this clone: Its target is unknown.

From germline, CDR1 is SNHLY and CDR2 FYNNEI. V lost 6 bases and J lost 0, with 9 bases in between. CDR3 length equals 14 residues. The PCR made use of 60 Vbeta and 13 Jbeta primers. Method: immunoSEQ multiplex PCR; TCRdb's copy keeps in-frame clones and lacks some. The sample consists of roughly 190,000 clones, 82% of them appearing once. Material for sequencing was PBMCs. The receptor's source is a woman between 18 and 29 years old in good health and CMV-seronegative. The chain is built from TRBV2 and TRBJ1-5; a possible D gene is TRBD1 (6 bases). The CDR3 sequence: CASSRTDSNQPQHF. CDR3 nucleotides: TGTGCCAGCAGCAGGACAGATAGCAATCAGCCCCAGCATTTT.